This passage covers 3 T cell receptor beta chains from one sample sequenced in a study of T cells in tuberculosis. Sequencing was performed with immunoSEQ multiplex PCR; in TCRdb, only in-frame clones are kept and a portion is missing. The sample contains roughly 29,000 clones, approximately 93% of which appear only once. Sequenced sample: PBMCs. These receptors came from a donor aged 10-29 years with latent tuberculosis or without tuberculosis infection.

The rearrangement joins TRBV29-1 to TRBJ2-7; TRBD1 aligns across 7 bases. J lost 2 bases, V lost 6 bases, and 4 bases had no gene match. Germline values: CDR1 SQVTM, CDR2 ANQGSEA. The CDR3 runs 12 residues. CDR3 DNA sequence: TGCAGCGTAGGGACAGAAACCTACGAGCAGTACTTC. Translation gives CSVGTETYEQYF.

This chain uses TRBV27 with TRBJ1-1; no clear D. The CDR3 length is 13 residues. CDR1 and CDR2 from the germline V gene are MNHEY and SMNVEV (reference sequence). Between the trimmed V and J ends, which lost 5 bases and 7 bases, there was a span of 14 bases. The CDR3 DNA reads as TGTGCCAGCAGTCTAAAGGCGGGAATTGAAGCTTTCTTT. Translating gives CASSLKAGIEAFF.

V is TRBV10-3 and J is TRBJ2-1; tentatively, D is TRBD2 (7 bases). V shed 2 bases and J shed 6 bases, with 14 bases lying between them. CDR3 length equals 15 residues. In germline, CDR1 is ENHRY, CDR2 SYGVKD. The CDR3 is CAISERGREFNEQFF. In nucleotides, the CDR3 is TGTGCCATCAGTGAGAGGGGGAGGGAATTCAATGAGCAGTTCTTC.